The next 19 T cell receptor beta chains were all read from a single sample in a study of T cell responses to AZD1222 COVID-19 vaccine. TCRdb's copy holds only in-frame clones and misses some; the assay was immunoSEQ multiplex PCR. The sample includes about 150,000 clones, roughly 90% of them seen just once. Sequences were derived from peripheral blood, sampled 28 days after the second AZD1222 dose. The receptors were gathered from an adult who received the AZD1222 COVID-19 vaccine.

The chain is built from TRBV7-9 and TRBJ1-1, with a weak D call TRBD1 (6 bases). This CDR3 region has 12 residues. V gave up 5 bases and J gave up 4 bases, with 8 bases separating them. Germline lookup yields CDR1 SEHNR and CDR2 FQNEAQ (reference sequence). In DNA, the CDR3 is TGTGCCAGCAGCCTGGACAGCACTGAAGCTTTCTTT. Protein product: CASSLDSTEAFF.

The rearrangement uses TRBV18 and TRBJ2-2; 7 positions agree with TRBD2. CDR1 and CDR2 from the germline V gene are KGHSH and LQKENI. This CDR3 has 17 residues. The junction had 10 bases not matched to a gene; V was cut back by 1 base and J by 5 bases. The chain's CDR3 is CASSPQSSGITTGELFF. CDR3 bases: TGTGCCAGCTCACCACAATCTAGCGGCATAACTACCGGGGAGCTGTTTTTT. The full variable domain, rest sourced from reference TRBV18 and TRBJ2-2, is NAGVMQNPRHLVRRRGQEARLRCSPMKGHSHVYWYRQLPEEGLKFMVYLQKENIIDESGMPKERFSAEFPKEGPSILRIQQVVRGDSAAYFCASSPQSSGITTGELFFGEGSRLTVL.

This chain uses TRBV5-1 with TRBJ1-2; D not resolved. CDR1 and CDR2 (germline): SGHRS, YFSETQ. V lost 0 bases, J lost 0 bases, and 6 bases lay in between. This CDR3 contains 14 residues. CDR3 in DNA: TGCGCCAGCAGCTTGGACAGCACTAACTATGGCTACACCTTC. Translated, it gives CASSLDSTNYGYTF. Based on the CDR3 plus reference TRBV5-1 and TRBJ1-2, the full variable domain is KAGVTQTPRYLIKTRGQQVTLSCSPISGHRSVSWYQQTPGQGLQFLFEYFSETQRNKGNFPGRFSGRQFSNSRSEMNVSTLELGDSALYLCASSLDSTNYGYTFGSGTRLTVV.

The chain combines TRBV3-1 (or the pseudogene TRBV3-2) with TRBJ2-1; D gene ambiguous. Germline V CDR1 and CDR2: LGHDT, YNNKEL (reference sequence). V was cut by 4 bases and J by 6 bases, with 7 bases left in between. The CDR3 covers 12 residues. CDR3 nucleotide sequence: TGTGCCAGCAGCCCCGGCCGCAATGAGCAGTTCTTC. Its translation: CASSPGRNEQFF.

V usage is TRBV19 and J usage is TRBJ2-4, with unresolved D. Germline lookup yields CDR1 LNHDA and CDR2 SQIVND (reference sequence). The CDR3 sequence is 15 residues long. Trimming pared 6 bases from V and 1 base from J, leaving 13 bases between. CDR3 nucleotides: TGTGCCAGTAGCTCACCGGGTGAGGCCAAAAACATTCAGTACTTC. Residues: CASSSPGEAKNIQYF.

V usage is TRBV11-3 and J usage is TRBJ2-2; 7 bases match TRBD2. V lost 5 bases and J lost 7; bases outside the gene matches: 10. CDR1 SGHNT and CDR2 YENEEA come from the germline V gene. This CDR3 contains 15 residues. In DNA form, the CDR3 reads TGTGCCAGCAGCCTAGTCGCGGGAGAGAGCGGGGAGCTGTTTTTT. Translated, it gives CASSLVAGESGELFF.

A word on this clone: The sample contains more than one DNA sequence encoding this CDR3. The chain recombines TRBV24-1 with TRBJ2-7; D remains unclear. Deletions cut 2 bases from V and 3 bases from J, with 7 bases between. The CDR3 contains 13 residues. The germline gives CDR1 KGHDR, CDR2 SFDVKD. DNA of the CDR3: TGTGCCACCAGTGATTCGACGGTCTACGAGCAGTACTTC. Translating gives CATSDSTVYEQYF.

V is TRBV7-2 and J is TRBJ2-7, with D hard to call. Trimming cost V 6 bases and J 0 bases, with 12 bases left between them. The germline gives CDR1 SGHTA, CDR2 FQGNSA. This CDR3 is built from 14 residues. The CDR3 sequence: CASSSGSVSYEQYF. Written as DNA, the CDR3 is TGTGCCAGCAGTTCTGGCAGCGTCTCCTACGAGCAGTACTTC. Variable domain in full (rest from reference TRBV7-2 and TRBJ2-7): GAGVSQSPSNKVTEKGKDVELRCDPISGHTALYWYRQSLGQGLEFLIYFQGNSAPDKSGLPSDRFSAERTGGSVSTLTIQRTQQEDSAVYLCASSSGSVSYEQYFGPGTRLTVT.

Concerning this clone: A read error may produce the germline difference seen at one junction end. CDR3 residues: CASGQDNREAGELFF. The CDR3 DNA follows: TGCGCCAGCGGCCAAGATAACAGGGAGGCCGGGGAGCTGTTTTTT. This rearrangement joins TRBV4-3 to TRBJ2-2; tentatively, D is TRBD1 or TRBD2 (6 bases each). This CDR3 is 15 amino acids long. Germline loops: CDR1 LGHNA, CDR2 YSLEER.

The gene calls are TRBV7-9 and TRBJ1-1; 7 nucleotides align to TRBD1. Germline CDR1 SEHNR, CDR2 FQNEAQ (reference sequence). The CDR3 loop spans 14 amino acids. J was trimmed by 3 bases and V by 4 bases; bases with no gene match: 5. CDR3 sequence: CASSYRGKDTEAFF. The CDR3 DNA sequence: TGTGCCAGCAGCTACAGGGGAAAGGACACTGAAGCTTTCTTT.

The J gene is TRBJ1-3, the V gene TRBV6-1, with D hard to call. CDR1 and CDR2 from the germline V gene are MNHNS and SASEGT. Trimming cost V 2 bases and J 2 bases, with 13 bases left between them. The CDR3 spans 16 residues. This CDR3 reads CASSEFAAAAGNTIYF. DNA for the CDR3: TGTGCCAGCAGTGAATTTGCGGCCGCCGCTGGAAACACCATATATTTT.

The chain has TRBV28 and TRBJ1-2; D unclear. The CDR3 runs to 14 residues. Trimming stripped 7 bases from V and 3 bases from J, with 15 bases between. In germline, CDR1 is MDHEN, CDR2 SYDVKM. The CDR3 here is CASTPSAGYYGYTF. CDR3 coding DNA: TGTGCCAGCACCCCCAGTGCGGGGTACTATGGCTACACCTTC.

The chain has TRBV21-1 and TRBJ2-3; no DNA check was done on the table's D call, TRBD2. TRBV21-1 is flagged as a pseudogene. There are 18 residues in the CDR3. In nucleotides, the CDR3 is TGTGCCAGCAGCAAAACTAAACCGGCGGGAGACTACACAGATACGCAGTATTTT. It specifies CASSKTKPAGDYTDTQYF.

This clone was seen more than once but under ten times. The chain employs TRBV23-1 and TRBJ2-1, with D uncertain. TRBV23-1 is noted as an ORF with a role that remains uncertain. Trimming cost V 10 bases and J 5 bases, with 27 bases left between them. The CDR3 consists of 17 residues. The CDR3 spells CATTHTQINLKHNEQFF. In nucleotides, the CDR3 is TGCGCCACCACCCACACACAGATCAACCTGAAACACAATGAGCAGTTCTTC.

CDR3 protein: CAISDPIANTYEQYF. In DNA form, the CDR3 reads TGTGCCATCAGTGACCCCATAGCGAATACCTACGAGCAGTACTTC. The chain employs TRBV10-3 and TRBJ2-7; TRBD2 is a possible D gene (5 bases). Trimming removed 3 bases at V and 2 bases at J, with 14 bases between. The CDR3 length is 15 residues. Germline CDR1 and CDR2: ENHRY and SYGVKD.

The chain is built from TRBV19 and TRBJ1-6; the D gene is possibly TRBD1 (5 bases). This CDR3 comprises 16 residues. The V gene lost 1 base and the J gene lost 6 bases, with 13 bases spanning the gap. Germline V gives CDR1 LNHDA, CDR2 SQIVND (reference sequence). CDR3: CASSIGDVRLNSPLHF. CDR3 nucleotide sequence: TGTGCCAGTAGTATAGGGGACGTCAGGCTTAATTCACCCCTCCACTTT.

V gene TRBV6-5 combines with J gene TRBJ1-1; D perhaps matches TRBD1 (5 bases). The CDR3 spans 13 residues. Per germline, CDR1 MNHEY and CDR2 SVGAGI. The germline V and J ends were trimmed by 3 bases and 4 bases, with 9 bases remaining between them. In nucleotides, the CDR3 is TGTGCCAGCAGTTATGGGGGTGGCACTGAAGCTTTCTTT. Translation: CASSYGGGTEAFF.

The rearrangement links TRBV27 to TRBJ1-4; D uncertain. In germline, CDR1 is MNHEY, CDR2 SMNVEV (reference sequence). V shed 2 bases and J shed 10 bases, with 14 bases lying between them. The CDR3 contains 14 residues. CDR3 protein: CASSLPGIPRKLFF. The CDR3 region has the DNA TGTGCCAGCAGTTTACCCGGGATACCCAGAAAACTGTTTTTT.

The V and J genes are TRBV2 and TRBJ1-5; TRBD1 aligns across 9 bases. V was pared by 1 base and J by 7 bases, with 5 bases of the junction left unmatched. Germline CDR1 reads SNHLY; CDR2 reads FYNNEI. The CDR3 length is 15 residues. Written as DNA, the CDR3 is TGTGCCAGCAGTGAAGGGGGGACAGGGAGGCAGCCCCAGCATTTT. Encoded protein: CASSEGGTGRQPQHF.